This T cell receptor beta chain appears in the sequencing data of a study of PD-1 blockade in classical Hodgkin lymphoma. In every patient, relapse followed autologous stem cell transplantation, while exposure to brentuximab vedotin differed. CDR3 length: 14 amino acids. V lost 0 bases and J lost 4, with 9 bases in between. Germline-derived CDR1 and CDR2 are MNHNY and SVGAGI (reference sequence). Measured with immunoSEQ multiplex PCR; TCRdb has only the in-frame clones, and not every one. The sample has under 75,000 clones, approximately 90% seen once. The sample consisted of peripheral blood mononuclear cells (PBMCs), taken before the second cycle of nivolumab. The chain combines TRBV6-6 with TRBJ1-1, with a tentative D call TRBD1 (5 bases). This receptor was taken from a human donor with classical Hodgkin lymphoma. This CDR3 reads CASSYSVGGTEAFF. In nucleotides, the CDR3 is TGTGCCAGCAGTTACTCGGTGGGGGGCACTGAAGCTTTCTTT.